This T cell receptor (beta chain) stems from a study of T cell responses to AZD1222 COVID-19 vaccine. Study-level results: There were repertoire samples only from the period after the peak T cell response. Donor demographics were predominantly white British with a female majority; clonal diversity may be underestimated. Reportedly, nearly half the spike-specific TCRs target unmutated variant regions. When two AZD1222 doses had been given, Spike-specific TCR breadth and depth rose.

The CDR3 is made up of 13 amino acids. Germline loops: CDR1 MDHEN, CDR2 SYDVKM. With V trimmed by 6 bases and J by 6 bases, 5 bases remained unmatched. TCRdb's table, derived via immunoSEQ multiplex PCR, lists solely in-frame clones and lacks some. The sample includes more than 85,000 clones, about 90% of them seen just once. Points on this clone: Antigen unknown.

The specimen comprised peripheral blood, sampled on day 0 of AZD1222 vaccination. This clonotype originated in an adult in good health. This chain joins TRBV28 and TRBJ1-5, with TRBD1 matching over 7 bases. This CDR3 reads CASSRGTLQPQHF. CDR3 in DNA: TGTGCCAGCAGCAGGGGGACGCTTCAGCCCCAGCATTTT.